This T cell receptor beta chain is from a study of T cells in localized non-small cell lung cancer. This clone was seen just once. Its specificity is not known. The method was immunoSEQ multiplex PCR; TCRdb's version includes in-frame clones alone and lacks a portion of them. Among around 30,000 clones listed, 85% to 95% were seen once. J was trimmed by 3 bases and V by 6 bases; bases with no gene match: 6. Germline CDR1 is SNHLY and CDR2 is FYNNEI. The CDR3 runs 14 residues. Study-wide points: Uninvolved adjacent lung showed higher T cell clonality than tumor. Only one tumor region was sequenced, so heterogeneity remains possible. Longer overall survival was associated with a higher density of T cells in the blood. A median of 57 of the top 100 tumor clones appeared in adjacent lung, which was paired and uninvolved.

The material was peripheral blood, obtained before any cancer treatment. The receptor's source is a woman aged 35-75 years with stage I lung adenocarcinoma. This chain uses TRBV2 with TRBJ2-7, with 9 nucleotides matching TRBD1. This chain's CDR3 is CASSSGTGFYEQYF. The CDR3 bases are TGTGCCAGCAGCTCCGGGACAGGGTTCTACGAGCAGTACTTC.